This T cell receptor (beta chain) came from a study of T cell changes during pregnancy in multiple sclerosis. TCRdb keeps only in-frame clones here, not all; method: immunoSEQ multiplex PCR. The sample has some 71,000 clones; under 95% are singletons. Germline V gene data show CDR1 as LGHNA and CDR2 as YNFKEQ. This CDR3 spans 17 amino acids. J gave up 5 bases and V 5 bases, and 10 bases lay outside the gene matches. The V and J genes are TRBV4-2 and TRBJ2-5; 14 nucleotides match TRBD2. The sample in question was peripheral blood, obtained in the third trimester of pregnancy. This receptor was identified in a female donor with multiple sclerosis, enrolled in a pregnancy study. The DNA for the CDR3 is TGTGCCAGCAGCTCCCGGACTAGCGGGGGGTCCAGGGAGACCCAGTACTTC. Its translation is CASSSRTSGGSRETQYF.